This T cell receptor beta chain stems from a study of blood T cell repertoires in COVID-19. Study summary: Both acute and convalescent COVID-19 samples were obtained from the United States, Italy and Spain. Sample material is recorded as cDNA or gDNA derived from T cells, B-cell-depleted T cells, or PBMCs.

V dropped 3 bases and J dropped 0; count of bases not matched to a gene: 7. The germline gives CDR1 SGDLS, CDR2 YYNGEE. CDR3 length: 19 amino acids. Original methodology: The authors estimated nucleated cell counts from reference gene primer amplification. Generated by immunoSEQ multiplex PCR, the TCRdb table keeps only in-frame clones and is missing some. That table supplies the V and J calls and clone size; D and trimming were determined from the DNA. The sample lists about 34,000 clones; roughly three quarters were seen once. Sample: peripheral blood. The chain joins TRBV9 to TRBJ2-1, with 15 bases aligning to TRBD2. This TCR came from a human donor in a cohort sampled during active COVID-19. CDR3 nucleotides: TGTGCCAGCAGCGCAGATGGACTAGCGGGAGGGAGCTCCTACAATGAGCAGTTCTTC. This codes for CASSADGLAGGSSYNEQFF.